The clone carrying this TCR beta chain turned up a few times. The data derive from a study of blood T cells in healthy people across ages. For the second PCR, which ran for about 7 to 11 cycles, a sample-barcoded 5' primer and a J-beta primer mix were used. TCRdb processed the 5' RACE reads anew with MiXCR; each CDR3 protein has one entry. The sample holds 600,000 to 1,000,000 distinct CDR3 sequences, approximately 25% seen once. This CDR3 has 13 amino acids. The germline gives CDR1 MDHEN, CDR2 SYDVKM. The same data also went into a second study, on T cells of mothers and their children. As that study records: Thymic selection molds TCR recombination products alike in related and unrelated pairs.

Sequenced sample: blood. The chain uses TRBV28 and TRBJ2-1; TRBD2 is a possible D gene (5 bases). The end of the DNA fits TRBJ2-7 better, so the J call may be wrong. The receptor comes from a boy between 10 and 17 years old in good health. CDR3 region: CASSIGKTYEQYF. The CDR3 region has the DNA TGTGCCAGCAGTATCGGGAAAACCTACGAGCAGTACTTC.